This TCR beta chain was observed in a study of cytomegalovirus exposure and HLA in healthy donors. About the research overall: According to later analysis, the same platform produced the approximately 120 validation and approximately 700 first-cohort repertoires. Whole-study results and caveats: According to the study, some 160 TCR beta chains were cytomegalovirus-associated. Among the CMV-associated chains, a few were confirmed in vitro as specific for CMV antigens.

On this clone: As yet, its antigen is unknown.

Separate from the approximately 600-subject first cohort was the approximately 120-subject validation cohort, to which the donors belonged. This CDR3 comprises 15 residues. Trimming left V 0 bases short and J 3 bases short, with 9 bases between. CDR1 is SGHDN, CDR2 FVKESK, per germline. Generated by immunoSEQ multiplex PCR, the TCRdb table keeps only in-frame clones and is missing some. The sample lists more than 250,000 clones; around 90% were seen once. The sample taken for sequencing was PBMCs. The sequence came from a woman in her twenties or thirties in good health and CMV-seronegative. The chain carries TRBV14 and TRBJ2-1; D not certain. In nucleotides, the CDR3 is TGTGCCAGCAGCCAAGAAAAGTCGAACTACAATGAGCAGTTCTTC. Its translation: CASSQEKSNYNEQFF.